Detailed here is one T cell receptor (beta chain). Its antigen is not yet known. No much larger clonotype is one base removed from it; base qualities were not supplied. Library generation was performed with the immunoSEQ multiplex PCR assay. In its TCRdb copy, this immuneACCESS table keeps in-frame sequences only and misses some clones. Where compared with another copy, unresolved V genes explain less than half of these, and the others have no known cause. The sample table shows 100,000 or so clones, and approximately 95% are seen once. More than 1.5% of the sample rests with the top ten. The sample is drawn from a study of T cell changes during pregnancy in multiple sclerosis (dated by TCRdb to 2018 to 2020). Some background on the complete study: The study looked at changes in the T cell repertoire across pregnancy in women with multiple sclerosis.

The sample consisted of peripheral blood, taken after pregnancy. The receptor's source is a female donor in good health, enrolled as a control in a pregnancy study.

The CDR3: CASSLVGTNYEQYF. The nucleotide sequence reads as follows: TGTGCCAGCAGCTTAGTTGGGACAAACTACGAGCAGTACTTC. Recombination linked TRBV11-1 to TRBJ2-7; the best D guess is TRBD1, with 6 bases matching. Reading the germline V gene (reference sequence) gives CDR1 SGHAT and CDR2 FQDESV. V drops 1 base and J drops 3 bases, leaving 10 bases in between. From its cysteine to its phenylalanine, the CDR3 spans 14 amino acids. Only CDR3 DNA is held: 42 bases, read in frame from base 1.